This T cell receptor (beta chain) originates from a study of CXCR3-negative and CXCR3-positive naive CD8 T cells. A word on this clonotype: Its antigen remains unknown.

Findings and caveats of the study: Hydrophobicity was higher for TRB CDR3s found in CXCR3-positive naive cells than in CXCR3-negative naive cells. Whereas memory cells differed, naive CXCR3-negative and CXCR3-positive cells shared similar TRBV-TRBJ usage.

Researchers prepared the TRB cDNA libraries using 5' RACE with UMI labels. No DNA is given; TCRdb re-called the 5' RACE reads and lists each CDR3 protein once. The table counts 120,000 to 150,000 distinct CDR3 sequences; under 0.35% lies in the top ten. The CDR3 is made up of 15 amino acids. From germline, CDR1 is WNHNN and CDR2 SYGVQD (reference sequence). The sequence came from a human donor in good health. Some clones in this sample may be carry-over from other donors' samples. The chain links TRBV10-1 to TRBJ2-7; as DNA is missing, the TRBD1 call by TCRdb cannot be tested. The sequencing input was naive CXCR3+ CD8+ T cells from blood. Noted subset: CD45RO-CCR7+CD27+CD95- naive CD8+ T cells expressing CXCR3 (TNR3+). This CDR3 reads CASSEDRSSSYEQYF.